The clone carrying this TCR beta chain was seen a single time. As yet, its antigen is unknown. In the same sample, other DNA sequences code for this CDR3. The naive CD8 population came from CD45RO-negative cells selected for CCR7, without terminally differentiated effector memory CD45RA+ cells. This record comes from a study of shared clonotypes between healthy human individuals. Regarding the study as a whole: The study found about 5.1% of naive CD4 clonotypes shared across several donors.

Sequencing was performed with immunoSEQ multiplex PCR; in TCRdb, only in-frame clones are kept and a portion is missing. The sample holds around 2,000,000 clones, more than 85% seen once. The sequencing sample was made of naive CD8+ T cells from PBMCs. The receptor was derived from a man aged 18 to 30 in good health. Some clones in this sample may be carry-over from other donors' samples.

The CDR3 is CASSLGTANYGYTF. The CDR3, as DNA: TGTGCCAGCAGCTTGGGAACAGCTAACTATGGCTACACCTTC. The V call is TRBV5-6, the J call TRBJ1-2; D gene ambiguous. From germline, CDR1 is SGHDT and CDR2 YYEEEE. The CDR3 loop spans 14 amino acids. Trimming removed 0 bases from V and 0 bases from J, with 6 bases in between.